A single T cell receptor beta chain is shown here with its context. Its target is unknown. The assay was immunoSEQ multiplex PCR, and TCRdb's table has in-frame clones only and misses some. The sample has tens of thousands of clones; about 90% are singletons. The data originate from a study of OX40 agonist ivuxolimab in advanced cancers. Study as a whole: Ivuxolimab, which patients received intravenously every 2 weeks, was dosed at 0.01 to 10 mg/kg. Anti-PD-1, anti-PD-L1 or anti-CTLA-4 therapy given earlier was allowed, and about 38% had some.

Germline lookup yields CDR1 MNHNY and CDR2 SVGAGI (reference sequence). V lost 8 bases, J lost 4 bases, and 17 bases lay in between. CDR3 size: 15 residues. General observations from the study: Expanded clones belonging to CD8+ T cells outnumbered, on average, those of CD4+.

Patients who had autoimmune disease history or got systemic immunosuppression were left out. The rearrangement uses TRBV6-6 and TRBJ2-2; D is uncertain. The specimen comprised CD4+ or CD8+ T cells sorted from blood, sampled in a trial of the OX40 agonist ivuxolimab. This sequence was found in an adult with an advanced solid tumor such as melanoma, head and neck, liver or kidney cancer. The CDR3 loop reads CASSQALSSTGELFF. CDR3 bases: TGTGCCAGCTCCCAGGCCCTTAGTTCCACCGGGGAGCTGTTTTTT.